This passage covers 32 T cell receptor beta chains from one sample sequenced in a study of radiotherapy plus CTLA-4 blockade in lung cancer. Sequencing was performed with immunoSEQ multiplex PCR; in TCRdb, only in-frame clones are kept and a portion is missing. The sample includes more than 90,000 clones, roughly 80% of them seen just once. Here the sequenced sample was peripheral blood, taken from a patient treated with radiotherapy plus ipilimumab. Source of these receptors: a human donor with non-small cell lung cancer that progressed on radiotherapy plus ipilimumab.

The chain employs TRBV7-9 and TRBJ2-3, with D unclear. The V gene lost 5 bases and the J gene lost 2 bases, with 17 bases spanning the gap. CDR1 is SEHNR, CDR2 FQNEAQ, per germline (reference sequence). CDR3 size: 16 residues. The CDR3 sequence is CASSPTATIPTDTQYF. The CDR3 bases are TGTGCCAGCAGCCCGACGGCCACCATCCCCACAGATACGCAGTATTTT.

This rearrangement joins TRBV6-6 to TRBJ2-7, with D perhaps matching TRBD1 or TRBD2 (5 bases each). Germline V gives CDR1 MNHNY, CDR2 SVGAGI (reference sequence). This CDR3 comprises 16 residues. V was trimmed by 0 bases and J by 5 bases, leaving 17 bases between them. CDR3 amino acids: CASSYSVSEGRHEQYF. In DNA, the CDR3 is TGTGCCAGCAGTTACTCGGTCAGTGAGGGGCGTCACGAGCAGTACTTC.

The chain recombines TRBV5-1 with TRBJ2-5; no firm D call. CDR1 is SGHRS, CDR2 YFSETQ, per germline. Trimming stripped 0 bases from V and 3 bases from J, with 3 bases between. This CDR3 comprises 12 residues. CDR3 nucleotides: TGCGCCAGCAGCTTGGAGAAAGAGACCCAGTACTTC. Its translation: CASSLEKETQYF.

The V gene is TRBV5-1, the J gene TRBJ2-7; weak D call: TRBD2 (6 bases). V lost 2 bases to trimming and J lost 10 bases, with 16 bases between them. The CDR3 sequence is 13 residues long. The germline CDR1 and CDR2 sequences are SGHRS and YFSETQ. The CDR3 spells CASSLDGTARQYV. The CDR3 nucleotides are TGCGCCAGCAGCTTAGACGGGACTGCGCGACAGTACGTC.

The chain employs TRBV7-2 and TRBJ2-3, with 11 bases matching TRBD2. This CDR3 contains 18 residues. Unmatched junction bases numbered 8, after V lost 1 base and J lost 2 bases. CDR1 SGHTA and CDR2 FQGNSA come from the germline V gene. The CDR3 region is CASSLVLAGGGHTDTQYF. The CDR3 DNA reads TGTGCCAGCAGCTTAGTCTTAGCGGGAGGGGGACACACAGATACGCAGTATTTT.

The chain combines TRBV6-5 with TRBJ2-7; D uncertain. Trimming removed 6 bases at V and 1 base at J, with 4 bases between. The CDR3 is 11 residues long. Germline assignment: CDR1 MNHEY and CDR2 SVGAGI. CDR3 amino acids: CASRGSYEQYF. The CDR3 coding sequence is TGTGCCAGCAGGGGTTCCTACGAGCAGTACTTC.

The CDR3 is CSVFGEGDQPQHF. As DNA, the CDR3 is TGCAGCGTTTTCGGGGAGGGTGATCAGCCCCAGCATTTT. The chain combines TRBV29-1 with TRBJ1-5; no clear D gene. The CDR3 is 13 residues long. The germline V gene has CDR1 SQVTM and CDR2 ANQGSEA. Trimming stripped 5 bases from V and 5 bases from J, with 13 bases between.

This clone was detected only a few times. The chain uses TRBV7-3 and TRBJ1-5; no reliable D call. The germline CDR1 and CDR2 sequences are SGHTA and FQGTGA. V was shortened by 2 bases and J by 1 base, with 3 bases between the two germline ends. CDR3 size: 13 residues. This CDR3 is CASSLSSNQPQHF. In nucleotides, the CDR3 is TGTGCCAGCAGCTTATCAAGCAATCAGCCCCAGCATTTT. The whole variable domain, remainder taken from reference TRBV7-3 and TRBJ1-5, is GAGVSQTPSNKVTEKGKYVELRCDPISGHTALYWYRQSLGQGPEFLIYFQGTGAADDSGLPNDRFFAVRPEGSVSTLKIQRTERGDSAVYLCASSLSSNQPQHFGDGTRLSIL.

The chain couples TRBV28 to TRBJ2-6; the D gene is possibly TRBD1 (6 bases). The CDR3 is 20 residues long. The germline gives CDR1 MDHEN, CDR2 SYDVKM. V was shortened by 0 bases and J by 0 bases, with 18 bases between the two germline ends. The CDR3 region has the DNA TGTGCCAGCAGTTTATGGCGGGCGACAGGCACACCCTCTGGGGCCAACGTCCTGACTTTC. This gives the protein CASSLWRATGTPSGANVLTF.

This clone was observed a handful of times. The chain is built from TRBV6-1 and TRBJ1-5, with 10 bases lining up with TRBD1. The CDR3 contains 15 residues. Unmatched junction bases numbered 10, after V lost 7 bases and J lost 7 bases. Germline loops: CDR1 MNHNS, CDR2 SASEGT. CDR3 protein: CASIRRGQGDQPQHF. The CDR3 nucleotides read TGTGCCAGCATCCGGCGAGGACAGGGGGACCAGCCCCAGCATTTT.

This rearrangement joins TRBV5-1 to TRBJ1-2; no reliable D call. Germline CDR1 reads SGHRS; CDR2 reads YFSETQ. The CDR3 totals 13 residues. Trimming shortened V by 0 bases and J by 9 bases, and 12 bases separated the two germline ends. CDR3 amino acids: CASSLVGRSSYTF. CDR3 nucleotide sequence: TGCGCCAGCAGCTTGGTAGGCCGCTCAAGCTACACCTTC.

The chain uses TRBV9 and TRBJ2-3, with TRBD2 matching over 9 bases. V shed 2 bases and J 1 base; nucleotides not matched to a gene: 11. The CDR3 has 18 amino acids. The germline gives CDR1 SGDLS, CDR2 YYNGEE. Here the CDR3 DNA reads TGTGCCAGCAGCGTCCTCCGGGTAGCGGGAGATGGCACAGATACGCAGTATTTT. The encoded protein is CASSVLRVAGDGTDTQYF.

V is TRBV6-6 and J is TRBJ1-1; tentatively, D is TRBD1 (5 bases). The CDR3 totals 14 residues. V was shortened by 6 bases and J by 1 base, with 12 bases between the two germline ends. Germline V lookup: CDR1 MNHNY, CDR2 SVGAGI (reference sequence). The CDR3 protein is CASSMTVGNTEAFF. The CDR3 nucleotides are TGTGCCAGCAGCATGACAGTGGGGAACACTGAAGCTTTCTTT.

This chain links TRBV6-4 with TRBJ2-2; 9 bases map to TRBD2. The junction had 5 bases not matched to a gene; V was cut back by 2 bases and J by 4 bases. The CDR3 totals 16 residues. From germline, CDR1 is MRHNA and CDR2 SNTAGT. The CDR3 reads CASSDSTAGGTGELFF. The CDR3 DNA reads TGTGCCAGCAGTGACAGTACAGCGGGAGGCACCGGGGAGCTGTTTTTT.

This sequence joins TRBV6-6 and TRBJ2-7, with 7 bases that match TRBD2. Germline V gene lookup returns CDR1 MNHNY and CDR2 SVGAGI (reference sequence). V lost 1 base, J lost 6 bases, and 12 bases stayed unmatched. The CDR3 is 16 amino acids. CDR3 nucleotide sequence: TGTGCCAGCAGTTACTTAGTGGGAGGGCCCTCGCTCGAGCAGTACTTC. Translated: CASSYLVGGPSLEQYF.

The chain couples TRBV15 to TRBJ2-2; either TRBD1 or TRBD2 may supply D (5 bases each). Germline V gives CDR1 LNHNV, CDR2 YYDKDF (reference sequence). This CDR3 has 17 amino acids. Trimming removed 1 base from V and 4 bases from J, with 16 bases in between. Here the CDR3 reads CATSRVGHVGTTGELFF. The CDR3 DNA sequence: TGTGCCACCAGCAGAGTCGGGCACGTCGGGACCACCGGGGAGCTGTTTTTT.

V gene TRBV29-1 combines with J gene TRBJ2-3; the match to TRBD1 covers 8 bases. This CDR3 contains 12 residues. CDR1 is SQVTM, CDR2 ANQGSEA, per germline. J was trimmed by 6 bases and V by 4 bases; bases with no gene match: 3. The CDR3 loop is CSVVQGADTQYF. The CDR3 DNA reads TGCAGCGTTGTCCAGGGGGCCGATACGCAGTATTTT.

As regards this clone: Distinct nucleotide sequences in the sample also encode this CDR3. The chain is built from TRBV2 and TRBJ2-3, with 12 positions matching TRBD2. The germline V gene encodes CDR1 SNHLY and CDR2 FYNNEI. The CDR3 spans 15 residues. The V gene end was trimmed by 8 bases and the J gene end by 2 bases; junction bases not matched to a gene: 5. CDR3 DNA sequence: TGTGCCAGCCGCAGACTAGCGGGAGTCACAGATACGCAGTATTTT. This translates into CASRRLAGVTDTQYF. Together with reference TRBV2 and TRBJ2-3, the CDR3 gives the full variable domain: EPEVTQTPSHQVTQMGQEVILRCVPISNHLYFYWYRQILGQKVEFLVSFYNNEISEKSEIFDDQFSVERPDGSNFTLKIRSTKLEDSAMYFCASRRLAGVTDTQYFGPGTRLTVL.

V is TRBV19 and J is TRBJ2-4, with TRBD1 matching over 9 bases. The J segment lost 8 bases and the V segment lost 5 bases, leaving 10 bases of the junction unmatched. Germline CDR1 reads LNHDA; CDR2 reads SQIVND (reference sequence). The CDR3 extends over 15 amino acids. CDR3 loop: CASSGRTGDVHIQYF. The CDR3 DNA reads TGTGCCAGTAGTGGTAGGACAGGGGACGTCCACATTCAGTACTTC.

J is TRBJ2-7 and V is TRBV5-1, with D possibly matching TRBD2 (6 bases). Trimming took off 5 bases at V and 6 bases at J, with 15 bases between the two ends. In germline, CDR1 is SGHRS, CDR2 YFSETQ. The CDR3 is 13 residues long. CDR3 in DNA: TGCGCCAGCAGATCTTCTACGGGGGTCGAGCAGTACTTC. Encoded protein: CASRSSTGVEQYF. Full variable domain (remainder filled in from reference TRBV5-1 and TRBJ2-7): KAGVTQTPRYLIKTRGQQVTLSCSPISGHRSVSWYQQTPGQGLQFLFEYFSETQRNKGNFPGRFSGRQFSNSRSEMNVSTLELGDSALYLCASRSSTGVEQYFGPGTRLTVT.

This chain joins TRBV6-5 and TRBJ2-1; D is unclear. The germline CDR1 and CDR2 sequences are MNHEY and SVGAGI. The CDR3 sequence is 16 residues long. V lost 0 bases and J 6 bases, leaving 15 bases between the germline ends. CDR3 coding DNA: TGTGCCAGCAGTTACTCGAGAGGTCTAGGCGGCAATGAGCAGTTCTTC. As protein: CASSYSRGLGGNEQFF.

V and J are TRBV5-4 and TRBJ2-1; the D gene is possibly TRBD1 (6 bases). V was clipped by 4 bases and J by 1 base, with 12 bases between them. The CDR3 covers 15 residues. Germline V gives CDR1 SGHNT, CDR2 YYREEE (reference sequence). The CDR3 DNA reads as TGTGCCAGCAGCCCGAGCACAGGGTCCTACAATGAGCAGTTCTTC. Translated, it gives CASSPSTGSYNEQFF.

This clone showed up just a few times. Germline is not matched at one junction end, which may reflect a read error. This chain joins TRBV6-6 and TRBJ2-1; 7 bases match TRBD2. This CDR3 region has 14 residues. CDR1 and CDR2 (germline): MNHNY, SVGAGI (reference sequence). CDR3 in amino acids: CASTREASDNEQFF. CDR3 DNA sequence: TGTGCCAGCACTCGGGAGGCCTCCGACAATGAGCAGTTCTTC.

J is TRBJ2-5 and V is TRBV12-5; 9 nucleotides match TRBD2. This CDR3 is 15 amino acids long. Losses at the gene ends were 4 bases for V and 2 bases for J; bases not matched to a gene: 5. Germline CDR1 is LGHNT and CDR2 is FRNRAP. The CDR3 sequence is CASGSTGLAQETQYF. The CDR3 DNA reads as TGTGCTAGTGGTTCCACTGGACTAGCGCAAGAGACCCAGTACTTC.

The V call is TRBV19, the J call TRBJ1-5, with TRBD1 identical over 11 bases. The germline CDR1 and CDR2 sequences are LNHDA and SQIVND (reference sequence). The V gene end was trimmed by 3 bases and the J gene end by 4 bases; junction bases not matched to a gene: 2. There are 15 residues in the CDR3. As DNA, the CDR3 is TGTGCCAGTAGTATTGGACAGGGGGCAAATCAGCCCCAGCATTTT. This codes for CASSIGQGANQPQHF.

The chain is built from TRBV11-2 and TRBJ2-1; TRBD1 might be the D (6 bases). The V end lost 3 bases, the J end lost 4 bases, and 19 bases lay between the germline ends. The CDR3 contains 17 residues. CDR1 and CDR2 from the germline V gene are SGHAT and FQNNGV. The CDR3 reads CASSFGLGARGYNEQFF. The CDR3 bases are TGTGCCAGCAGCTTTGGGCTGGGGGCGAGGGGGTACAATGAGCAGTTCTTC.

This sequence joins TRBV27 and TRBJ2-3; TRBD2 agrees at 14 bases. V trimming: 4 bases; J trimming: 6 bases; junction bases outside the gene matches: 12. The CDR3 contains 18 residues. Germline V gene sequence: CDR1 MNHEY, CDR2 SMNVEV (reference sequence). CDR3 loop: CASSYGMGLAGDADTQYF. DNA for the CDR3: TGTGCCAGCAGTTATGGGATGGGACTAGCGGGAGATGCCGATACGCAGTATTTT.

The V gene is TRBV5-1, the J gene TRBJ2-2, with TRBD1 matching over 9 bases. V shed 4 bases and J 2 bases; nucleotides not matched to a gene: 3. Germline V gene data show CDR1 as SGHRS and CDR2 as YFSETQ. The CDR3 length is 15 residues. CDR3 loop: CASSPTGGNTGELFF. In DNA, the CDR3 is TGCGCCAGCAGCCCGACAGGGGGTAACACCGGGGAGCTGTTTTTT.

This clone was recorded only once. Other DNA sequences within the sample encode an identical CDR3. The rearrangement links TRBV4-2 to TRBJ1-5; D gene ambiguous. Germline V gene sequence: CDR1 LGHNA, CDR2 YNFKEQ. The length of the CDR3 is 12 residues. The V end was cut by 1 base, the J end by 7 bases, with 5 bases between. CDR3 sequence: CASSQVGQPQHF. CDR3 sequence (DNA): TGTGCCAGCAGCCAAGTCGGCCAGCCCCAGCATTTT.

The chain links TRBV5-1 to TRBJ2-2; D is tentatively TRBD1 or TRBD2 (5 bases each). This CDR3 has 13 amino acids. The V and J ends lost 6 bases and 5 bases respectively, with 11 bases between them. Germline CDR1 and CDR2: SGHRS and YFSETQ. CDR3 residues: CASKRDVTGELFF. The CDR3 DNA reads as TGCGCCAGCAAAAGGGACGTAACCGGGGAGCTGTTTTTT.

The chain links TRBV7-8 to TRBJ1-6; D gene unclear. Deletions cut 4 bases from V and 7 bases from J, with 2 bases between. This CDR3 has 11 residues. Germline lookup yields CDR1 SGHVS and CDR2 FQNEAQ. The CDR3 coding sequence is TGTGCCAGCAGCTCGAATTCACCCCTCCACTTT. Its protein product is CASSSNSPLHF.

J is TRBJ2-5 and V is TRBV6-5; 7 bases fit TRBD2. The length of the CDR3 is 14 residues. Per the germline V gene, CDR1 is MNHEY and CDR2 is SVGAGI. The J segment lost 1 base and the V segment lost 5 bases, leaving 4 bases of the junction unmatched. The chain's CDR3 is CASSKASGQETQYF. In DNA form, the CDR3 reads TGTGCCAGCAGTAAAGCTAGCGGCCAAGAGACCCAGTACTTC.